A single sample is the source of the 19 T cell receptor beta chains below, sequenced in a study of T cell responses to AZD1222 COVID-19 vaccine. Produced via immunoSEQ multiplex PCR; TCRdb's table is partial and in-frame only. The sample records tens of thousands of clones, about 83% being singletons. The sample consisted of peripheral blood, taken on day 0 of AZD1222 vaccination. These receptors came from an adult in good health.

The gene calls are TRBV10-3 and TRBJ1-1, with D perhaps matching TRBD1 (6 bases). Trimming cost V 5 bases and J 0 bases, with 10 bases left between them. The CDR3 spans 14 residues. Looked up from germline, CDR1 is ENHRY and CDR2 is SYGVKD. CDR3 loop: CAISRGTVNTEAFF. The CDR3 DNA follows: TGTGCCATCAGTAGGGGGACCGTGAACACTGAAGCTTTCTTT.

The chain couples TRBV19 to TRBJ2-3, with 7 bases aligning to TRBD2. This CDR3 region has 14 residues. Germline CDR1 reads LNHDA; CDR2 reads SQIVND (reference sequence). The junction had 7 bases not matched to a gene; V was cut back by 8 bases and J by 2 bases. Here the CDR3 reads CASRTSAYTDTQYF. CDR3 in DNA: TGTGCCAGTCGGACTAGTGCCTACACAGATACGCAGTATTTT.

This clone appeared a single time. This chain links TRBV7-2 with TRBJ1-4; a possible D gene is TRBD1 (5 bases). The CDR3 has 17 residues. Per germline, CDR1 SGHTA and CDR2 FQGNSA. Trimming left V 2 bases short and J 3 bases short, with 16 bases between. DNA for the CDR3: TGTGCCAGCAGCTTACACCCAGGGAGGGATTCTAATGAAAAACTGTTTTTT. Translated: CASSLHPGRDSNEKLFF.

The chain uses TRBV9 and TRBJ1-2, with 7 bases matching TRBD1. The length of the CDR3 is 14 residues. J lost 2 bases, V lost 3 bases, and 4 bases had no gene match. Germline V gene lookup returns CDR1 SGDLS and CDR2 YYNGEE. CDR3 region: CASSGKQGNYGYTF. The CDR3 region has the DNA TGTGCCAGCAGCGGCAAACAGGGGAACTATGGCTACACCTTC. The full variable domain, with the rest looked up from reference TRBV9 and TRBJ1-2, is DSGVTQTPKHLITATGQRVTLRCSPRSGDLSVYWYQQSLDQGLQFLIQYYNGEERAKGNILERFSAQQFPDLHSELNLSSLELGDSALYFCASSGKQGNYGYTFGSGTRLTVV.

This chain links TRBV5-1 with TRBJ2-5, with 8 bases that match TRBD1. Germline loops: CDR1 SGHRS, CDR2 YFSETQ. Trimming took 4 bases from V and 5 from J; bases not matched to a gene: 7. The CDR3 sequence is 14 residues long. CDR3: CASSEGQVGETQYF. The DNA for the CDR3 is TGCGCCAGCAGCGAGGGACAGGTGGGGGAGACCCAGTACTTC.

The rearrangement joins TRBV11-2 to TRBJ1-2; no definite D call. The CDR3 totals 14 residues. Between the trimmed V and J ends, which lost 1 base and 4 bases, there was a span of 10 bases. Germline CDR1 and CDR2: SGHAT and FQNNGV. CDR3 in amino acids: CASSLAGRGYGYTF. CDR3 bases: TGTGCCAGCAGCTTAGCGGGCAGAGGCTATGGCTACACCTTC. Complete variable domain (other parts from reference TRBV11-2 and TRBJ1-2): EAGVAQSPRYKIIEKRQSVAFWCNPISGHATLYWYQQILGQGPKLLIQFQNNGVVDDSQLPKDRFSAERLKGVDSTLKIQPAKLEDSAVYLCASSLAGRGYGYTFGSGTRLTVV.

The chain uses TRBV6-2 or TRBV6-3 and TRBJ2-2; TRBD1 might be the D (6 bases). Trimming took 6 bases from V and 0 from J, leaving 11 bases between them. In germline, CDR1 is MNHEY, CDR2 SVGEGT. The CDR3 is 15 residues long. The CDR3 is CASSRQASNTGELFF. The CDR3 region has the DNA TGTGCCAGCAGCCGACAGGCTTCGAACACCGGGGAGCTGTTTTTT.

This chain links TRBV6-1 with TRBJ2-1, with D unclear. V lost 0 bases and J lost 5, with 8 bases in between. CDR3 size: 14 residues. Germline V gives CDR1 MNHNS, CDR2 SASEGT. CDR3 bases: TGTGCCAGCAGTGAAGCCGGGTTGAACAATGAGCAGTTCTTC. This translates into CASSEAGLNNEQFF.

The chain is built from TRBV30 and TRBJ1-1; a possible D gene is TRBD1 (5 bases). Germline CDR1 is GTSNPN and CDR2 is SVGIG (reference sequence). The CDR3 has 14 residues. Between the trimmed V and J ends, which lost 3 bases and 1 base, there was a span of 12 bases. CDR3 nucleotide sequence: TGTGCCTGGAGCCGACCCGGGGGGAACACTGAAGCTTTCTTT. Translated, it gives CAWSRPGGNTEAFF.

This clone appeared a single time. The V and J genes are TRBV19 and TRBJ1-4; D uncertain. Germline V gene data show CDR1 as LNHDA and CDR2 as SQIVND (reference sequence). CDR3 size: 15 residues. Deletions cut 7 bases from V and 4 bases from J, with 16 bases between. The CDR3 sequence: CASNGGLLDNEKLFF. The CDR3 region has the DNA TGTGCCAGTAATGGCGGTCTCCTAGATAATGAAAAACTGTTTTTT.

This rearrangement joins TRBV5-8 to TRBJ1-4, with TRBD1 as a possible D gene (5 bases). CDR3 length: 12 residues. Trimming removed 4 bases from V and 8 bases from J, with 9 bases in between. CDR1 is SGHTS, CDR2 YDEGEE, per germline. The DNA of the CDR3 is TGTGCCAGCAGCGGGGGACGAGAAAAACTGTTTTTT. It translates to CASSGGREKLFF.

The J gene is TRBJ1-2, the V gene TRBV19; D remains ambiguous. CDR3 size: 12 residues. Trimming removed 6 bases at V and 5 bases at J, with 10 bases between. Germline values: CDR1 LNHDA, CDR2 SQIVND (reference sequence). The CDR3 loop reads CASREAPYGYTF. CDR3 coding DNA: TGTGCCAGTAGAGAAGCCCCGTATGGCTACACCTTC.

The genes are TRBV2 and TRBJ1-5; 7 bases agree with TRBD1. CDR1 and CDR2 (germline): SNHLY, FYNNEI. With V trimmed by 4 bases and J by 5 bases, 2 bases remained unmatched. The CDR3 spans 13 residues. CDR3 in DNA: TGTGCCAGCAGTGTTCAGGGGGATCAGCCCCAGCATTTT. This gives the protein CASSVQGDQPQHF.

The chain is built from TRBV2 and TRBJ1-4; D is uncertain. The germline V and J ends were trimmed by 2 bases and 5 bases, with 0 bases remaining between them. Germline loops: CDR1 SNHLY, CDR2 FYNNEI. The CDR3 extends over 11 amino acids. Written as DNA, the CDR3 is TGTGCCAGCAGTGAAAATGAAAAACTGTTTTTT. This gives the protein CASSENEKLFF.

In DNA form, the CDR3 reads TGTGCCAGCAGCCCGGCAGCCTATAATTCACCCCTCCACTTT. Protein: CASSPAAYNSPLHF. The chain couples TRBV7-9 to TRBJ1-6; D remains ambiguous. CDR3 size: 14 residues. V lost 5 bases, J lost 2 bases, and 7 bases lay in between. CDR1 and CDR2 (germline): SEHNR, FQNEAQ (reference sequence).

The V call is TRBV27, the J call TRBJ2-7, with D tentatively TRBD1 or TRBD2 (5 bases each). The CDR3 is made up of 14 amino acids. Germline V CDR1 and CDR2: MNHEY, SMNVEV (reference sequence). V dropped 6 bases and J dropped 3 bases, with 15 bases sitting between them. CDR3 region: CASRPLRGGYEQYF. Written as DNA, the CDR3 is TGTGCCAGCAGACCGCTTCGGGGCGGCTACGAGCAGTACTTC.

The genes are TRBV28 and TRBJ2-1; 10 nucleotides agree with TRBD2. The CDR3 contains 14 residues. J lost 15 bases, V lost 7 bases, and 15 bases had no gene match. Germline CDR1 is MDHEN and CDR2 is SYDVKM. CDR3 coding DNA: TGTGCCAGCACCCATCTAGCGGGGGACGTGCGAGTGTTCTTC. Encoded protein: CASTHLAGDVRVFF.

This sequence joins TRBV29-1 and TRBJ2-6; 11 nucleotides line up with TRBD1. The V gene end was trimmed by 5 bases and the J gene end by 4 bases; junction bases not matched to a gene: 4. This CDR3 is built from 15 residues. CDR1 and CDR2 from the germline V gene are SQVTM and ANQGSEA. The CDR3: CSVWDRGYGANVLTF. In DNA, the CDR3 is TGCAGCGTTTGGGACAGGGGGTACGGGGCCAACGTCCTGACTTTC.

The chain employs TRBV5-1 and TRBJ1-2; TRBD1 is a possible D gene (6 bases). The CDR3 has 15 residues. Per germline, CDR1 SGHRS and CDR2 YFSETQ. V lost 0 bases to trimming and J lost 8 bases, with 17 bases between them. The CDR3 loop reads CASSLALQGTGGYTF. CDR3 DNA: TGCGCCAGCAGCTTGGCCCTACAGGGAACGGGGGGCTACACCTTC.